This record covers a single TCR beta chain. Libraries were prepared by immunoSEQ multiplex PCR; TCRdb keeps only in-frame clonotypes and omits some of them. The repertoire holds some 170,000 clones, 81% seen once, with roughly 9.6% in the top ten. Trimming removed 0 bases at V and 0 bases at J, with 14 bases between. The CDR3 consists of 17 residues. Germline-derived CDR1 and CDR2 are SGHTA and FQGNSA. This sample was taken from a study of blood T cell repertoires in COVID-19. This chain connects TRBV7-2 to TRBJ1-1, with D hard to call. The source of this sequence is a man aged 60-69 years with active or convalescent COVID-19. Material for sequencing was peripheral blood. CDR3 nucleotides: TGTGCCAGCAGCTTAGCGGTGGGCAGCATAATGAACACTGAAGCTTTCTTT. Translation: CASSLAVGSIMNTEAFF. The full variable domain, with the rest looked up from reference TRBV7-2 and TRBJ1-1, is GAGVSQSPSNKVTEKGKDVELRCDPISGHTALYWYRQSLGQGLEFLIYFQGNSAPDKSGLPSDRFSAERTGGSVSTLTIQRTQQEDSAVYLCASSLAVGSIMNTEAFFGQGTRLTVV.